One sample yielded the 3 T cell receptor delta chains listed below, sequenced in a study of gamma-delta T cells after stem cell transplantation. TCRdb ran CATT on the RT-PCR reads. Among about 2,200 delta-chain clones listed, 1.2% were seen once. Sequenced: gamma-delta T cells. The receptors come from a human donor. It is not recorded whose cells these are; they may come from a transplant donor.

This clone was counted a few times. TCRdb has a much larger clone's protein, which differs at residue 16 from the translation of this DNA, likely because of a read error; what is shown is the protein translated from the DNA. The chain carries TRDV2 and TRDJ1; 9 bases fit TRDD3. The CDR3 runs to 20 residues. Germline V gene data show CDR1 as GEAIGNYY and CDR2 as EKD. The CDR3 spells CACDTVSPLGDKRDTNKLIF. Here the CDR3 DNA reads TGTGCCTGTGACACCGTAAGTCCCTTGGGGGATAAAAGGGACACCAATAAACTCATCTTT.

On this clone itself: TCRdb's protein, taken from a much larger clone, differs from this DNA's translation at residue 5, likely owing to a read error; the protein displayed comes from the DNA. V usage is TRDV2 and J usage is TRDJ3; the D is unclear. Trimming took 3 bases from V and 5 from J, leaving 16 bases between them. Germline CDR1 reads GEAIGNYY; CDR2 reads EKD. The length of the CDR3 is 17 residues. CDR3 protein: CACDPVLNVGDTRQMFF. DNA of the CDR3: TGTGCCTGTGACCCGGTACTGAATGTCGGGGACACCCGACAGATGTTTTTC.

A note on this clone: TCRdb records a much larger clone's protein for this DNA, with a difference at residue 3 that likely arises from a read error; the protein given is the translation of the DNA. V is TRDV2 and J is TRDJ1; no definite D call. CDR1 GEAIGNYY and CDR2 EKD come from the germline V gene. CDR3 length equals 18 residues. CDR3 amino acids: CASETVPSGTQYTDKLIF. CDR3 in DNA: TGTGCCAGTGAAACGGTACCGTCAGGGACCCAATACACCGATAAACTCATCTTT.